The 12 T cell receptor beta chains reported below all come from one sample, sequenced in a study of OX40 agonist ivuxolimab in advanced cancers. Profiled with immunoSEQ multiplex PCR; TCRdb holds only in-frame clones, not every one. The sample includes approximately 100,000 clones, roughly 88% of them seen just once. This sample comprised CD4+ or CD8+ T cells sorted from blood, obtained in a trial of the OX40 agonist ivuxolimab. The receptors shown here come from an adult with an advanced solid tumor such as melanoma, head and neck, liver or kidney cancer.

The chain joins TRBV11-3 to TRBJ1-1, with no clear D. Germline V lookup: CDR1 SGHNT, CDR2 YENEEA. The CDR3 has 13 residues. V lost 0 bases and J 1 base, leaving 3 bases between the germline ends. The CDR3 sequence: CASSLDRNTEAFF. As DNA, the CDR3 is TGTGCCAGCAGCTTAGATAGGAACACTGAAGCTTTCTTT.

This chain links TRBV28 with TRBJ1-1, with 9 bases that match TRBD1. The V gene's germline CDR1 is MDHEN and CDR2 SYDVKM. The CDR3 consists of 15 residues. Germline trimming cut 5 bases from V and 1 base from J; bases unmatched to any gene: 5. The CDR3 bases are TGTGCCAGCAGTCTTACAGGGGGCTGGAACACTGAAGCTTTCTTT. Residues: CASSLTGGWNTEAFF.

Only one count was recorded for this clone. V and J are TRBV30 and TRBJ2-1, with D perhaps matching TRBD2 (5 bases). There are 13 residues in the CDR3. In germline, CDR1 is GTSNPN, CDR2 SVGIG (reference sequence). Trimming removed 3 bases at V and 2 bases at J, with 8 bases between. Here the CDR3 reads CAWSTGTYNEQFF. CDR3 sequence (DNA): TGTGCCTGGAGCACGGGAACCTACAATGAGCAGTTCTTC.

This sequence joins TRBV30 and TRBJ1-1; 12 bases are shared with TRBD1. This CDR3 has 14 residues. Germline lookup yields CDR1 GTSNPN and CDR2 SVGIG (reference sequence). The ends lost 6 bases at V and 11 bases at J; junction bases unmatched: 13. The CDR3 spells CACYKGQGADAAFF. CDR3 nucleotide sequence: TGTGCCTGCTACAAGGGACAGGGGGCCGATGCGGCTTTCTTT.

This chain uses TRBV2 with TRBJ2-7; D may match TRBD1 or TRBD2 (5 bases each). Germline values: CDR1 SNHLY, CDR2 FYNNEI. Trimming pared 3 bases from V and 0 bases from J, leaving 6 bases between. This CDR3 has 13 residues. The CDR3 is CASSDGTSYEQYF. CDR3 nucleotides: TGTGCCAGCAGTGACGGGACCTCCTACGAGCAGTACTTC. The full variable domain, completed using reference TRBV2 and TRBJ2-7, is EPEVTQTPSHQVTQMGQEVILRCVPISNHLYFYWYRQILGQKVEFLVSFYNNEISEKSEIFDDQFSVERPDGSNFTLKIRSTKLEDSAMYFCASSDGTSYEQYFGPGTRLTVT.

This rearrangement joins TRBV2 to TRBJ2-5; 8 nucleotides align to TRBD2. This CDR3 is 15 amino acids long. Losses at the gene ends were 3 bases for V and 3 bases for J; bases not matched to a gene: 6. Germline V lookup: CDR1 SNHLY, CDR2 FYNNEI. The CDR3 DNA sequence: TGTGCCAGCAGTGAGGACCTCGGGAGGGAAGAGACCCAGTACTTC. This translates into CASSEDLGREETQYF.

The rearrangement uses TRBV4-1 and TRBJ1-5; no reliable D call. CDR3 length: 13 residues. V lost 4 bases and J 6 bases, leaving 10 bases between the germline ends. Germline CDR1 reads MGHRA; CDR2 reads YSYEKL. The CDR3 is CASSPLEGQPQHF. The CDR3 nucleotides read TGCGCCAGCAGCCCCCTCGAGGGTCAGCCCCAGCATTTT.

The rearrangement links TRBV5-4 to TRBJ2-7, with 7 bases fitting TRBD2. The CDR3 consists of 14 residues. V lost 9 bases and J lost 5; bases outside the gene matches: 14. CDR1 and CDR2 (germline): SGHNT, YYREEE (reference sequence). CDR3: CATGFGGSSDEQYF. The CDR3 DNA reads TGTGCCACCGGTTTTGGCGGGAGCTCGGACGAGCAGTACTTC.

This clone has a handful of counts. V gene TRBV27 combines with J gene TRBJ2-7; possibly TRBD2 for D (6 bases). V dropped 8 bases and J dropped 2 bases, with 16 bases sitting between them. The germline CDR1 and CDR2 sequences are MNHEY and SMNVEV (reference sequence). The length of the CDR3 is 14 residues. CDR3 protein: CASAIGDWAYEQYF. CDR3 bases: TGTGCCAGCGCCATTGGGGACTGGGCCTACGAGCAGTACTTC.

The chain couples TRBV11-1 to TRBJ2-1; 9 nucleotides align to TRBD1. The CDR3 is 14 residues long. Germline V gene sequence: CDR1 SGHAT, CDR2 FQDESV (reference sequence). The junction had 4 bases not matched to a gene; V was cut back by 5 bases and J by 5 bases. The chain's CDR3 is CASSPGTGHNEQFF. CDR3 DNA sequence: TGTGCCAGCAGCCCCGGGACAGGGCACAATGAGCAGTTCTTC.

This clone appeared once. This chain uses TRBV18 with TRBJ2-3, with TRBD1 as a possible D gene (6 bases). The CDR3 spans 15 residues. Trimming took 6 bases from V and 0 from J, leaving 13 bases between them. Germline V gene lookup returns CDR1 KGHSH and CDR2 LQKENI. CDR3 coding DNA: TGTGCCAGCTCTCTACAGGGTCCTAGCACAGATACGCAGTATTTT. Amino acids: CASSLQGPSTDTQYF.

Only one count was recorded for this clone. The rearrangement links TRBV5-5 to TRBJ1-1; D unclear. Germline lookup yields CDR1 SGHKS and CDR2 YYEKEE (reference sequence). The CDR3 has 15 residues. Between the trimmed V and J ends, which lost 4 bases and 3 bases, there was a span of 16 bases. CDR3 nucleotides: TGTGCCAGCAGCCCGTACGTTGGGCAGGACACTGAAGCTTTCTTT. Residues: CASSPYVGQDTEAFF.